A single sample is the source of the 18 T cell receptor beta chains below, sequenced in a study of PD-L1 blockade in urothelial cancer. Clones were read by immunoSEQ multiplex PCR, and TCRdb kept only the in-frame ones, dropping some. This repertoire shows under 95,000 clones, approximately 81% found once; its top ten account for around an eighth. Time point in this sample: pretreatment peripheral blood. The material was PBMCs, obtained around atezolizumab (anti-PD-L1) treatment. The receptor source for this set is a man between 60 and 75 years old with urothelial cancer.

The V gene is TRBV6-5, the J gene TRBJ1-2, with D possibly TRBD1 on 6 matching bases. Germline CDR1 is MNHEY and CDR2 is SVGAGI. Trimming pared 0 bases from V and 7 bases from J, leaving 12 bases between. This CDR3 has 14 residues. The CDR3 protein is CASSYSRQDGGYTF. The CDR3 DNA is TGTGCCAGCAGTTACTCTCGACAGGACGGTGGCTACACCTTC.

This chain uses TRBV4-2 with TRBJ2-7; possible D gene TRBD2, 5 bases. V shed 4 bases and J shed 6 bases, with 16 bases lying between them. CDR1 and CDR2 (germline): LGHNA, YNFKEQ. The CDR3 has 14 residues. This chain's CDR3 is CASSLGDSGTEQYF. CDR3 in DNA: TGTGCCAGCAGCCTCGGGGATAGTGGTACCGAGCAGTACTTC.

V is TRBV11-2 and J is TRBJ2-1, with D unclear. CDR3 size: 14 residues. Trimming took 5 bases from V and 10 from J, leaving 18 bases between them. Germline assignment: CDR1 SGHAT and CDR2 FQNNGV. CDR3 in amino acids: CASSLVGSRKEQFF. The CDR3 nucleotides are TGTGCCAGCAGCCTCGTAGGTTCTAGAAAAGAGCAGTTCTTC.

CDR3 region: CASSYTSWTDQETQYF. The CDR3 DNA is TGTGCCAGCAGTTACACGTCCTGGACAGACCAAGAGACCCAGTACTTC. This rearrangement joins TRBV6-5 to TRBJ2-5; the D gene is possibly TRBD1 (6 bases). The germline V and J ends were trimmed by 2 bases and 0 bases, with 13 bases remaining between them. The CDR3 runs to 16 residues. The V gene's germline CDR1 is MNHEY and CDR2 SVGAGI.

The V gene is TRBV30, the J gene TRBJ2-5; the D gene is possibly TRBD1 (6 bases). Trimming took off 4 bases at V and 1 base at J, with 10 bases between the two ends. This CDR3 spans 13 amino acids. CDR1 GTSNPN and CDR2 SVGIG come from the germline V gene (reference sequence). In nucleotides, the CDR3 is TGTGCCTGGACCGGACAGCCCCAAGAGACCCAGTACTTC. Translated: CAWTGQPQETQYF.

The sample holds one count of this clone. The chain employs TRBV2 and TRBJ1-1, with a tentative D call TRBD1 (5 bases). CDR1 and CDR2 (germline): SNHLY, FYNNEI. Between the trimmed V and J ends, which lost 3 bases and 4 bases, there was a span of 12 bases. The length of the CDR3 is 14 residues. CDR3 sequence: CASSDRAFGTEAFF. DNA of the CDR3: TGTGCCAGCAGTGACAGGGCGTTCGGCACTGAAGCTTTCTTT.

This chain connects TRBV4-1 to TRBJ1-5, with 8 bases aligning to TRBD1. There are 15 residues in the CDR3. The V and J ends lost 4 bases and 2 bases, in that order; junction bases with no gene match: 4. Germline-derived CDR1 and CDR2 are MGHRA and YSYEKL. CDR3 DNA: TGCGCCAGCAGCCTAACGGACAGGGGCAATCAGCCCCAGCATTTT. It specifies CASSLTDRGNQPQHF.

The chain has TRBV29-1 and TRBJ1-2; D not resolved. The V gene lost 1 base and the J gene lost 4 bases, with 10 bases spanning the gap. There are 13 residues in the CDR3. Germline CDR1 and CDR2: SQVTM and ANQGSEA. The CDR3: CSVEAARGYGYTF. In DNA form, the CDR3 reads TGCAGCGTTGAAGCCGCTCGGGGCTATGGCTACACCTTC.

The gene calls are TRBV5-8 and TRBJ2-7, with D unclear. The CDR3 length is 13 residues. V gave up 2 bases and J gave up 5 bases, with 11 bases separating them. Germline V CDR1 and CDR2: SGHTS, YDEGEE. CDR3 nucleotide sequence: TGTGCCAGCAGCTTAAAGAGTGGAGACGAGCAGTACTTC. It translates to CASSLKSGDEQYF.

CDR3 loop: CASSVGAVYNEQFF. CDR3 sequence (DNA): TGTGCCAGCAGCGTAGGAGCTGTGTACAATGAGCAGTTCTTC. The chain employs TRBV9 and TRBJ2-1; the D is unclear. From germline, CDR1 is SGDLS and CDR2 YYNGEE. Trimming took off 0 bases at V and 4 bases at J, with 8 bases between the two ends. CDR3 length equals 14 residues.

This chain joins TRBV4-1 and TRBJ2-7, with D possibly TRBD1 on 5 matching bases. V was pared by 0 bases and J by 2 bases, with 14 bases between. Germline-derived CDR1 and CDR2 are MGHRA and YSYEKL. The CDR3 is 16 amino acids. Written as DNA, the CDR3 is TGCGCCAGCAGCCAAGAAATTATGCAGGGCGCCTACGAGCAGTACTTC. Protein product: CASSQEIMQGAYEQYF.

This clone has a single count. V is TRBV19 and J is TRBJ1-4; tentative D call: TRBD1 (5 bases). This CDR3 has 15 residues. Germline V CDR1 and CDR2: LNHDA, SQIVND (reference sequence). The ends were cut back, 7 bases at V and 8 bases at J, with 20 bases in the middle. This CDR3 is CASNAGETGGEKLFF. The CDR3, as DNA: TGTGCCAGTAACGCTGGAGAGACGGGGGGGGAAAAACTGTTTTTT. The entire variable domain, with the rest obtained from reference TRBV19 and TRBJ1-4, is as follows: DGGITQSPKYLFRKEGQNVTLSCEQNLNHDAMYWYRQDPGQGLRLIYYSQIVNDFQKGDIAEGYSVSREKKESFPLTVTSAQKNPTAFYLCASNAGETGGEKLFFGSGTQLSVL.

The chain couples TRBV7-2 to TRBJ1-1; D is unresolved. This CDR3 spans 15 amino acids. Looked up from germline, CDR1 is SGHTA and CDR2 is FQGNSA. Trimming cost V 2 bases and J 0 bases, with 10 bases left between them. The CDR3 nucleotides read TGTGCCAGCAGCTTATATCAGGTCATGAACACTGAAGCTTTCTTT. This gives the protein CASSLYQVMNTEAFF.

The chain employs TRBV4-1 and TRBJ1-3; 8 bases fit TRBD1. The V and J ends lost 0 bases and 3 bases, in that order; junction bases with no gene match: 4. Germline V gives CDR1 MGHRA, CDR2 YSYEKL. The CDR3 is 16 residues long. CDR3 DNA sequence: TGCGCCAGCAGCCAAGATTCCAGGGGGCTTGGAAACACCATATATTTT. Amino acid sequence: CASSQDSRGLGNTIYF.

The J gene is TRBJ1-1, the V gene TRBV30; D remains ambiguous. V was shortened by 3 bases and J by 2 bases, with 4 bases between the two germline ends. The CDR3 has 11 amino acids. Per germline, CDR1 GTSNPN and CDR2 SVGIG (reference sequence). CDR3 loop: CAWRTNTEAFF. The DNA for the CDR3 is TGTGCCTGGAGAACAAACACTGAAGCTTTCTTT.

CDR3 nucleotides: TGTGCCAGCTCACCAACAGGGGGCGAGAATGGCTACACCTTC. Amino acid sequence: CASSPTGGENGYTF. The chain is built from TRBV18 and TRBJ1-2, with TRBD1 matching 9 bases. Germline V gene lookup returns CDR1 KGHSH and CDR2 LQKENI. The CDR3 has 14 residues. The V gene end was trimmed by 2 bases and the J gene end by 6 bases; junction bases not matched to a gene: 4.

This chain connects TRBV5-6 to TRBJ2-7; 10 nucleotides align to TRBD1. With V trimmed by 0 bases and J by 7 bases, 7 bases remained unmatched. The CDR3 totals 15 residues. CDR1 is SGHDT, CDR2 YYEEEE, per germline. The CDR3 region has the DNA TGTGCCAGCAGCTTGGAGGTGACAGGGGGCCGGGAGCAGTACTTC. Protein: CASSLEVTGGREQYF. The full variable domain, in which reference TRBV5-6 and TRBJ2-7 provide the parts outside the CDR3, is DAGVTQSPTHLIKTRGQQVTLRCSPKSGHDTVSWYQQALGQGPQFIFQYYEEEERQRGNFPDRFSGHQFPNYSSELNVNALLLGDSALYLCASSLEVTGGREQYFGPGTRLTVT.

The rearrangement joins TRBV10-2 to TRBJ2-1; 9 bases are a match to TRBD1. Germline trimming cut 8 bases from V and 2 bases from J; bases unmatched to any gene: 7. Per the germline V gene, CDR1 is WSHSY and CDR2 is SAAADI. The length of the CDR3 is 15 residues. The chain's CDR3 is CASGDGQGTYNEQFF. The CDR3 bases are TGCGCCAGCGGCGACGGACAGGGGACCTACAATGAGCAGTTCTTC.